One and the same sample provided the 15 T cell receptor beta chains below, sequenced in a study of blood T cell repertoires in COVID-19. The assay was immunoSEQ multiplex PCR, and TCRdb's table has in-frame clones only and misses some. The top ten clones hold around 26% of a sample with 85,000 or so clones, 86% of them seen once. The specimen was peripheral blood. The receptors originated from a man aged 45-65 years with active or convalescent COVID-19.

The chain carries TRBV5-4 and TRBJ2-7; weak D call: TRBD2 (5 bases). The CDR3 extends over 13 amino acids. The germline gives CDR1 SGHNT, CDR2 YYREEE (reference sequence). V was shortened by 4 bases and J by 6 bases, with 14 bases between the two germline ends. This CDR3 reads CASSREPGSEQYF. CDR3 nucleotide sequence: TGTGCCAGCAGCCGCGAGCCTGGGAGCGAGCAGTACTTC. Full variable domain (outside the CDR3, taken from reference TRBV5-4 and TRBJ2-7): ETGVTQSPTHLIKTRGQQVTLRCSSQSGHNTVSWYQQALGQGPQFIFQYYREEENGRGNFPPRFSGLQFPNYSSELNVNALELDDSALYLCASSREPGSEQYFGPGTRLTVT.

The CDR3 spells CASSPRSLSNTGELFF. In DNA form, the CDR3 reads TGCGCCAGCAGCCCCCGGTCCTTAAGTAACACCGGGGAGCTGTTTTTT. This chain connects TRBV10-1 to TRBJ2-2; D ambiguous. V lost 6 bases and J lost 2, with 16 bases in between. The CDR3 runs to 16 residues. CDR1 is WNHNN and CDR2 is SYGVQD in the germline V gene (reference sequence).

The chain links TRBV28 to TRBJ2-2, with D uncertain. Trimming removed 6 bases from V and 7 bases from J, with 9 bases in between. The length of the CDR3 is 12 residues. Germline CDR1 is MDHEN and CDR2 is SYDVKM. The CDR3: CASRLIGGELFF. CDR3 coding DNA: TGTGCCAGCAGACTTATTGGCGGGGAGCTGTTTTTT.

V usage is TRBV10-3 and J usage is TRBJ2-5; perhaps TRBD2 as D (6 bases). Trimming took off 8 bases at V and 1 base at J, with 11 bases between the two ends. The CDR3 runs to 13 residues. Germline V gene lookup returns CDR1 ENHRY and CDR2 SYGVKD. CDR3 residues: CAIGGTGQETQYF. As DNA, the CDR3 is TGTGCCATCGGGGGGACTGGCCAAGAGACCCAGTACTTC.

This clone showed up just a few times. The genes are TRBV19 and TRBJ1-6, with D possibly matching TRBD1 (6 bases). The CDR3 sequence is 15 residues long. V lost 1 base, J lost 9 bases, and 13 bases lay in between. Germline values: CDR1 LNHDA, CDR2 SQIVND (reference sequence). DNA for the CDR3: TGTGCCAGTAGTATAGGGGAGCAGGGGAGTTCACCCCTCCACTTT. Its protein is CASSIGEQGSSPLHF.

The chain joins TRBV29-1 to TRBJ2-7, with 7 bases lining up with TRBD2. The CDR3 extends over 13 amino acids. V was pared by 4 bases and J by 2 bases, with 5 bases of the junction left unmatched. Germline assignment: CDR1 SQVTM and CDR2 ANQGSEA. The CDR3 sequence: CSVGGRGPYEQYF. The CDR3 DNA reads as TGCAGCGTTGGAGGGAGGGGACCCTACGAGCAGTACTTC.

The gene calls are TRBV4-3 and TRBJ1-4; 8 nucleotides agree with TRBD1. V was pared by 0 bases and J by 7 bases, with 10 bases of the junction left unmatched. The length of the CDR3 is 17 residues. Germline V CDR1 and CDR2: LGHNA, YSLEER. CDR3: CASSQDRTGTLGEKLFF. The CDR3 nucleotides are TGCGCCAGCAGCCAAGATCGGACAGGGACCCTTGGTGAAAAACTGTTTTTT.

The sample holds a few counts of this clone. This sequence joins TRBV11-2 and TRBJ2-5, with no clear D. Germline V gene lookup returns CDR1 SGHAT and CDR2 FQNNGV. V was clipped by 1 base and J by 4 bases, with 7 bases between them. This CDR3 has 13 amino acids. CDR3 nucleotide sequence: TGTGCCAGCAGCTTAGGTCAGCGAGAGACCCAGTACTTC. This codes for CASSLGQRETQYF.

This chain links TRBV15 with TRBJ2-4; a weak D match, TRBD2 (7 bases). The CDR3 loop spans 14 amino acids. V was shortened by 5 bases and J by 15 bases, with 23 bases between the two germline ends. Germline V CDR1 and CDR2: LNHNV, YYDKDF (reference sequence). CDR3 bases: TGTGCCACCAGCTCACGGACTAGTGATAGGGGGGTGTACTTC. This sequence encodes CATSSRTSDRGVYF.

This clone is a singleton in its sample. This sequence joins TRBV2 and TRBJ2-7; TRBD1 is a possible D gene (5 bases). Per the germline V gene, CDR1 is SNHLY and CDR2 is FYNNEI. The CDR3 covers 14 residues. V was shortened by 3 bases and J by 3 bases, with 12 bases between the two germline ends. CDR3 sequence: CASSDNRFVYEQYF. CDR3 nucleotide sequence: TGTGCCAGCAGTGATAACAGGTTTGTCTACGAGCAGTACTTC.

This rearrangement joins TRBV7-8 to TRBJ1-5; tentatively, D is TRBD1 (6 bases). Germline CDR1 reads SGHVS; CDR2 reads FQNEAQ. The CDR3 totals 13 residues. The V end was cut by 5 bases, the J end by 10 bases, with 15 bases between. The CDR3 is CASSADRQTPQHF. CDR3 DNA sequence: TGTGCCAGCAGCGCGGACAGACAAACTCCCCAGCATTTT.

The rearrangement links TRBV30 to TRBJ1-2; 10 bases are shared with TRBD1. The V segment lost 0 bases and the J segment 6 bases; nucleotides outside the gene matches: 7. Germline CDR1 is GTSNPN and CDR2 is SVGIG (reference sequence). The CDR3 is made up of 15 amino acids. Here the CDR3 reads CAWSVWDRGSNGYTF. The CDR3, as DNA: TGTGCCTGGAGTGTCTGGGACAGGGGTAGTAATGGCTACACCTTC. Complete variable domain (other parts from reference TRBV30 and TRBJ1-2): SQTIHQWPATLVQPVGSPLSLECTVEGTSNPNLYWYRQAAGRGLQLLFYSVGIGQISSEVPQNLSASRPQDRQFILSSKKLLLSDSGFYLCAWSVWDRGSNGYTFGSGTRLTVV.

This clone was picked up one time. This chain links TRBV7-6 with TRBJ2-3, with 12 bases fitting TRBD2. This CDR3 has 18 residues. The V gene's germline CDR1 is SGHVS and CDR2 FNYEAQ. The J segment lost 5 bases and the V segment lost 6 bases, leaving 15 bases of the junction unmatched. This chain's CDR3 is CASSPSIMTSGRVDTQYF. CDR3 bases: TGTGCCAGCAGTCCTTCGATTATGACTAGCGGGAGAGTAGATACGCAGTATTTT.

The V gene is TRBV5-1, the J gene TRBJ2-2; D remains unclear. CDR3 size: 16 residues. Germline CDR1 reads SGHRS; CDR2 reads YFSETQ. Trimming cost V 4 bases and J 4 bases, with 17 bases left between them. The CDR3 sequence: CASSQTVAVGTGELFF. DNA of the CDR3: TGCGCCAGCAGCCAAACGGTTGCGGTGGGCACCGGGGAGCTGTTTTTT. The full variable domain, with the rest looked up from reference TRBV5-1 and TRBJ2-2, is KAGVTQTPRYLIKTRGQQVTLSCSPISGHRSVSWYQQTPGQGLQFLFEYFSETQRNKGNFPGRFSGRQFSNSRSEMNVSTLELGDSALYLCASSQTVAVGTGELFFGEGSRLTVL.

V and J are TRBV25-1 and TRBJ1-6; 9 nucleotides agree with TRBD1. The CDR3 is 15 residues long. The ends lost 2 bases at V and 9 bases at J; junction bases unmatched: 5. In germline, CDR1 is MGHDK, CDR2 SYGVNS. CDR3: CASSENRGLGSPLHF. The CDR3 DNA follows: TGTGCCAGCAGTGAAAACAGGGGGCTAGGTTCACCCCTCCACTTT. Drawing the rest from reference TRBV25-1 and TRBJ1-6, the complete variable domain is EADIYQTPRYLVIGTGKKITLECSQTMGHDKMYWYQQDPGMELHLIHYSYGVNSTEKGDLSSESTVSRIRTEHFPLTLESARPSHTSQYLCASSENRGLGSPLHFGNGTRLTVT.